This is a list of T cell receptor beta chains from one sample in a study of blood T cell repertoires in COVID-19. Sequenced by immunoSEQ multiplex PCR; TCRdb stores in-frame clones only, minus some. Of about 170,000 clones in the sample, roughly 84% were seen once. Sequencing used peripheral blood. The receptors originated from a woman of 80 years or more with active or convalescent COVID-19. CDR3s include the opening cysteine and the closing phenylalanine or tryptophan. A D gene is named only where the DNA matches it firmly. A clone size is listed for some rows: how often the clone was seen (once, few, many), or a class if it is expanded.

cdr3_aa: CASSPPRQGTNYGYTF; cdr3_nt: TGTGCCAGCTCACCCCCTCGACAGGGAACCAACTATGGCTACACCTTC; v_call: TRBV18; j_call: TRBJ1-2; clone_size: NA; d_call: TRBD1
cdr3_aa: CASSPSGIGEQFF; cdr3_nt: TGCGCCAGCAGCCCTAGCGGGATAGGGGAGCAGTTCTTC; v_call: TRBV10-1; j_call: TRBJ2-1; clone_size: NA; d_call: TRBD2
cdr3_aa: CASSSRQRANYGYTF; cdr3_nt: TGTGCCAGCAGCTCACGACAGCGAGCTAACTATGGCTACACCTTC; v_call: TRBV5-8; j_call: TRBJ1-2; clone_size: NA; d_call: NA
cdr3_aa: CASDQGSSGNTIYF; cdr3_nt: TGTGCCAGCGACCAGGGGAGTTCTGGAAACACCATATATTTT; v_call: TRBV18; j_call: TRBJ1-3; clone_size: NA; d_call: NA
cdr3_aa: CASSEVRAGGRNEQFF; cdr3_nt: TGTGCCAGCAGTGAAGTAAGAGCGGGAGGGCGCAATGAGCAGTTCTTC; v_call: TRBV6-1; j_call: TRBJ2-1; clone_size: NA; d_call: TRBD2
cdr3_aa: CASSIGFLDEQYF; cdr3_nt: TGTGCCAGTAGTATAGGCTTTCTAGACGAGCAGTACTTC; v_call: TRBV19; j_call: TRBJ2-7; clone_size: NA; d_call: NA
cdr3_aa: CASSPGGGRSGNTIYF; cdr3_nt: TGTGCCAGCTCACCCGGAGGCGGTCGCTCTGGAAACACCATATATTTT; v_call: TRBV18; j_call: TRBJ1-3; clone_size: NA; d_call: NA
cdr3_aa: CASSPGGGGTGETQYF; cdr3_nt: TGCGCCAGCAGCCCTGGAGGGGGCGGGACGGGAGAGACCCAGTACTTC; v_call: TRBV5-1; j_call: TRBJ2-5; clone_size: NA; d_call: NA
cdr3_aa: CASSYQASNYGYTF; cdr3_nt: TGTGCCAGCAGTTACCAGGCCAGTAACTATGGCTACACCTTC; v_call: TRBV6-6; j_call: TRBJ1-2; clone_size: NA; d_call: NA
cdr3_aa: CASSPRVSYGYTF; cdr3_nt: TGTGCCAGCTCACCCCGGGTCTCCTATGGCTACACCTTC; v_call: TRBV18; j_call: TRBJ1-2; clone_size: NA; d_call: NA
cdr3_aa: CASSLVGATSYGYTF; cdr3_nt: TGTGCCAGCAGCTTGGTGGGGGCTACTTCTTATGGCTACACCTTC; v_call: TRBV5-4; j_call: TRBJ1-2; clone_size: NA; d_call: NA
cdr3_aa: CASSPTPRETQYF; cdr3_nt: TGCGCCAGCTCCCCGACACCTCGCGAGACCCAGTACTTC; v_call: TRBV10-1; j_call: TRBJ2-5; clone_size: once; d_call: NA
cdr3_aa: CASSPQGGTGSYEQYF; cdr3_nt: TGTGCCAGCTCACCCCAGGGGGGGACAGGCTCCTACGAGCAGTACTTC; v_call: TRBV18; j_call: TRBJ2-7; clone_size: few; d_call: NA
cdr3_aa: CASSPNRNTEAFF; cdr3_nt: TGTGCCAGCAGCCCAAACAGAAACACTGAAGCTTTCTTT; v_call: TRBV28; j_call: TRBJ1-1; clone_size: NA; d_call: NA
cdr3_aa: CASSLAPGLQETQYF; cdr3_nt: TGCGCCAGCAGCTTGGCGCCAGGTCTGCAGGAGACCCAGTACTTC; v_call: TRBV5-1; j_call: TRBJ2-5; clone_size: NA; d_call: NA
cdr3_aa: CASSPGTSDTGELFF; cdr3_nt: TGTGCCAGCAGTCCCGGGACTAGCGACACCGGGGAGCTGTTTTTT; v_call: TRBV5-8; j_call: TRBJ2-2; clone_size: NA; d_call: TRBD2
cdr3_aa: CASSPYRGENYGYTF; cdr3_nt: TGCGCCAGCAGCCCTTACAGGGGAGAGAACTATGGCTACACCTTC; v_call: TRBV5-1; j_call: TRBJ1-2; clone_size: NA; d_call: TRBD1
cdr3_aa: CASSREGDSPLHF; cdr3_nt: TGTGCCAGCAGCCGCGAGGGGGATTCACCCCTCCACTTT; v_call: TRBV7-9; j_call: TRBJ1-6; clone_size: few; d_call: NA
cdr3_aa: CASSGQGGNYGYTF; cdr3_nt: TGCGCCAGCAGTGGACAGGGGGGAAACTATGGCTACACCTTC; v_call: TRBV5-1; j_call: TRBJ1-2; clone_size: NA; d_call: TRBD1
cdr3_aa: CASSSGDSHSPLHF; cdr3_nt: TGCGCCAGCAGCTCGGGGGACAGCCATTCACCCCTCCACTTT; v_call: TRBV5-1; j_call: TRBJ1-6; clone_size: NA; d_call: TRBD1
cdr3_aa: CASTEGEGGGYTF; cdr3_nt: TGTGCCAGCACCGAAGGAGAAGGTGGTGGCTACACCTTC; v_call: TRBV2; j_call: TRBJ1-2; clone_size: NA; d_call: NA
cdr3_aa: CASHGGASGANTGELFF; cdr3_nt: TGTGCCAGCCACGGGGGGGCTAGCGGGGCGAACACCGGGGAGCTGTTTTTT; v_call: TRBV7-9; j_call: TRBJ2-2; clone_size: once; d_call: TRBD2
cdr3_aa: CASSFAGTYEQYF; cdr3_nt: TGTGCCAGCAGCTTCGCGGGGACCTACGAGCAGTACTTC; v_call: TRBV11-2; j_call: TRBJ2-7; clone_size: NA; d_call: NA
cdr3_aa: CASSDNRGGNYGYTF; cdr3_nt: TGTGCCAGCAGCGACAATAGGGGTGGGAACTATGGCTACACCTTC; v_call: TRBV6-5; j_call: TRBJ1-2; clone_size: NA; d_call: NA
cdr3_aa: CASSLTSSWYNEQFF; cdr3_nt: TGTGCCAGCAGTTTAACTTCGTCCTGGTACAATGAGCAGTTCTTC; v_call: TRBV28; j_call: TRBJ2-1; clone_size: NA; d_call: NA
cdr3_aa: CASSTPGRGLDGYTF; cdr3_nt: TGTGCCAGCAGTACCCCCGGCAGGGGGCTGGATGGCTACACCTTC; v_call: TRBV28; j_call: TRBJ1-2; clone_size: few; d_call: TRBD1
cdr3_aa: CASSLEAGVSPLHF; cdr3_nt: TGTGCCAGCAGCTTGGAGGCAGGGGTTTCACCCCTCCACTTT; v_call: TRBV5-4; j_call: TRBJ1-6; clone_size: NA; d_call: NA
cdr3_aa: CASRLGTALGSNQPQHF; cdr3_nt: TGTGCCAGCAGGCTCGGGACAGCCCTAGGTAGCAATCAGCCCCAGCATTTT; v_call: TRBV28; j_call: TRBJ1-5; clone_size: NA; d_call: TRBD1
cdr3_aa: CASSILRNTGELFF; cdr3_nt: TGTGCCAGTAGTATATTGAGGAACACCGGGGAGCTGTTTTTT; v_call: TRBV19; j_call: TRBJ2-2; clone_size: NA; d_call: NA
cdr3_aa: CSASGDIGQPQHF; cdr3_nt: TGCAGTGCTAGTGGGGACATCGGTCAGCCCCAGCATTTT; v_call: TRBV20-1; j_call: TRBJ1-5; clone_size: NA; d_call: NA
cdr3_aa: CASSPLQGSNTEAFF; cdr3_nt: TGTGCCAGCAGCCCCCTACAGGGATCGAACACTGAAGCTTTCTTT; v_call: TRBV11-2; j_call: TRBJ1-1; clone_size: NA; d_call: NA
cdr3_aa: CASSVNEGSYGYTF; cdr3_nt: TGTGCCAGCAGCGTAAACGAGGGCTCCTATGGCTACACCTTC; v_call: TRBV9; j_call: TRBJ1-2; clone_size: NA; d_call: NA
cdr3_aa: CASSPGQGNTEAFF; cdr3_nt: TGTGCCAGCAGCCCGGGACAGGGGAACACTGAAGCTTTCTTT; v_call: TRBV25-1; j_call: TRBJ1-1; clone_size: NA; d_call: TRBD1
cdr3_aa: CASSETTVQETQYF; cdr3_nt: TGTGCCAGCAGCGAGACCACAGTTCAAGAGACCCAGTACTTC; v_call: TRBV21-1; j_call: TRBJ2-5; clone_size: NA; d_call: NA
cdr3_aa: CATGLYTDTQYF; cdr3_nt: TGTGCCACCGGACTTTACACAGATACGCAGTATTTT; v_call: TRBV2; j_call: TRBJ2-3; clone_size: once; d_call: NA
cdr3_aa: CASSPGQDNSPLHF; cdr3_nt: TGCGCCAGCAGCCCGGGACAAGATAATTCACCCCTCCACTTT; v_call: TRBV5-1; j_call: TRBJ1-6; clone_size: NA; d_call: NA
cdr3_aa: CASRTGASYGYTF; cdr3_nt: TGTGCCAGCAGAACAGGGGCGAGCTATGGCTACACCTTC; v_call: TRBV28; j_call: TRBJ1-2; clone_size: NA; d_call: TRBD1
cdr3_aa: CASTTGGQGGTGELFF; cdr3_nt: TGTGCCAGCACCACGGGGGGCCAGGGTGGCACCGGGGAGCTGTTTTTT; v_call: TRBV5-4; j_call: TRBJ2-2; clone_size: NA; d_call: NA
cdr3_aa: CASSEAVTGEYDTEAFF; cdr3_nt: TGTGCCAGCAGTGAGGCCGTTACAGGGGAGTACGACACTGAAGCTTTCTTT; v_call: TRBV2; j_call: TRBJ1-1; clone_size: NA; d_call: TRBD1
cdr3_aa: CASSLLQGAGYNEQFF; cdr3_nt: TGTGCCAGCAGCCTCCTACAGGGGGCGGGTTACAATGAGCAGTTCTTC; v_call: TRBV5-5; j_call: TRBJ2-1; clone_size: NA; d_call: TRBD1
cdr3_aa: CASRGEKGINTEAFF; cdr3_nt: TGTGCCAGCAGGGGAGAGAAGGGAATAAACACTGAAGCTTTCTTT; v_call: TRBV7-2; j_call: TRBJ1-1; clone_size: NA; d_call: NA
cdr3_aa: CASSQGGGRGQPQHF; cdr3_nt: TGTGCCAGCAGCCAGGGAGGGGGGCGAGGGCAGCCCCAGCATTTT; v_call: TRBV9; j_call: TRBJ1-5; clone_size: NA; d_call: NA
cdr3_aa: CASSLDRVLVYGYTF; cdr3_nt: TGTGCCAGCAGTTTAGACAGGGTCTTGGTGTATGGCTACACCTTC; v_call: TRBV28; j_call: TRBJ1-2; clone_size: NA; d_call: TRBD1